This passage covers 20 T cell receptor beta chains from one sample sequenced in a study of cytomegalovirus exposure and HLA in healthy donors. The PCR was carried out with 60 Vbeta primers and 13 Jbeta primers. Measured with immunoSEQ multiplex PCR; TCRdb has only the in-frame clones, and not every one. In the table there are 13,000 to 15,000 clones, around 60% of which are singletons. The material sequenced was PBMCs. These receptors were obtained from a woman aged 45-65 years in good health and CMV-seropositive.

A few counts support this clone. This CDR3 is missing its conserved last phenylalanine or tryptophan, likely due to a read error. This chain uses TRBV7-2 with TRBJ1-1; D not resolved. This CDR3 has 12 amino acids. V lost 1 base and J 4 bases, leaving 4 bases between the germline ends. Germline V gives CDR1 SGHTA, CDR2 FQGNSA. CDR3 residues: CASSLVSTEAFV. Written as DNA, the CDR3 is TGTGCCAGCAGCTTAGTTTCCACTGAAGCTTTCGTT.

The genes are TRBV4-3 and TRBJ2-3; 9 bases fit TRBD2. Germline trimming cut 3 bases from V and 0 bases from J; bases unmatched to any gene: 4. Germline V CDR1 and CDR2: LGHNA, YSLEER. The CDR3 is 16 residues long. The CDR3: CASSHSGSASTDTQYF. CDR3 sequence (DNA): TGCGCCAGCAGCCATAGCGGGAGTGCTAGCACAGATACGCAGTATTTT.

The chain couples TRBV29-1 to TRBJ1-1; 8 positions match TRBD1. This CDR3 region has 15 residues. Losses at the gene ends were 7 bases for V and 0 bases for J; bases not matched to a gene: 10. The germline V gene has CDR1 SQVTM and CDR2 ANQGSEA. CDR3 amino acids: CSGQTGALMNTEAFF. DNA for the CDR3: TGCAGCGGTCAGACAGGGGCCCTAATGAACACTGAAGCTTTCTTT.

This clone has just a few counts. The conserved phenylalanine or tryptophan is not found at the CDR3 terminus, so this likely reflects a read error. CDR3 DNA: TGTGCCTGGAGGCAGGACGGGGAGCTGTTTGTT. This translates into CAWRQDGELFV. The chain uses TRBV30 and TRBJ2-2; D gene unclear. Trimming left V 3 bases short and J 7 bases short, with 6 bases between. Germline V lookup: CDR1 GTSNPN, CDR2 SVGIG (reference sequence). There are 11 residues in the CDR3.

This sequence joins TRBV7-8 and TRBJ2-5; D is perhaps TRBD2 (5 bases). Germline CDR1 SGHVS, CDR2 FQNEAQ. The CDR3 sequence is 16 residues long. V was clipped by 5 bases and J by 4 bases, with 20 bases between them. The chain's CDR3 is CASSPRALRLGETQYF. The CDR3 coding sequence is TGTGCCAGCAGCCCGAGGGCACTACGACTCGGAGAGACCCAGTACTTC.

The V gene is TRBV10-3, the J gene TRBJ1-1, with D tentatively TRBD1 (5 bases). This CDR3 has 14 amino acids. The germline V gene has CDR1 ENHRY and CDR2 SYGVKD. Trimming shortened V by 3 bases and J by 3 bases, and 11 bases separated the two germline ends. CDR3 sequence (DNA): TGTGCCATCAGTGACAGGGTAGGGGACACTGAAGCTTTCTTT. Its protein is CAISDRVGDTEAFF.

This rearrangement joins TRBV5-4 to TRBJ1-2; TRBD1 is a possible D gene (6 bases). V was pared by 4 bases and J by 8 bases, with 18 bases between. The CDR3 covers 14 residues. The germline V gene has CDR1 SGHNT and CDR2 YYREEE (reference sequence). The CDR3 coding sequence is TGTGCCAGCAGCCCCCCCGGGACAAAAGTGGGCTACACCTTC. It specifies CASSPPGTKVGYTF.

By sample fraction, this clone is large (0.1 to 1%). The chain is built from TRBV4-3 and TRBJ2-3; D is undetermined. Germline loops: CDR1 LGHNA, CDR2 YSLEER. V was clipped by 0 bases and J by 1 base, with 8 bases between them. The CDR3 length is 15 residues. The CDR3: CASSQEGWGTDTQYF. The CDR3, as DNA: TGCGCCAGCAGCCAAGAGGGCTGGGGCACAGATACGCAGTATTTT.

The chain carries TRBV7-9 and TRBJ1-1, with no clear D. Trimming stripped 3 bases from V and 4 bases from J, with 6 bases between. The CDR3 is 12 residues long. Germline V gene sequence: CDR1 SEHNR, CDR2 FQNEAQ (reference sequence). The CDR3 DNA sequence: TGTGCCAGCAGCTTGAGTGGCACTGAAGCTTTCTTT. This encodes CASSLSGTEAFF.

This chain joins TRBV21-1 and TRBJ1-2; the DNA was not used to check the table's D call, TRBD1. TRBV21-1 is a pseudogene. This CDR3 comprises 14 residues. The CDR3 sequence: CASSDRDRNYGYTF. CDR3 nucleotides: TGTGCCAGCAGCGACCGGGACAGGAACTATGGCTACACCTTC.

The chain joins TRBV4-2 to TRBJ1-2; maybe TRBD1 (5 bases). The CDR3 runs to 17 residues. Germline CDR1 LGHNA, CDR2 YNFKEQ. V was clipped by 0 bases and J by 5 bases, with 19 bases between them. Here the CDR3 reads CASSQEQGTSFNYGYTF. CDR3 nucleotides: TGTGCCAGCAGCCAAGAGCAGGGAACCTCTTTTAATTATGGCTACACCTTC.

J is TRBJ1-1 and V is TRBV4-2, with unresolved D. With 2 bases removed from V and 0 bases from J, the gap between germline ends came to 10 bases. Germline lookup yields CDR1 LGHNA and CDR2 YNFKEQ. The CDR3 totals 15 residues. CDR3 sequence reads: CASSQPTRMNTEAFF. Here the CDR3 DNA reads TGTGCCAGCAGCCAACCGACACGGATGAACACTGAAGCTTTCTTT.

The genes are TRBV7-2 and TRBJ2-2; D uncertain. Trimming shortened V by 0 bases and J by 5 bases, and 7 bases separated the two germline ends. Germline CDR1 is SGHTA and CDR2 is FQGNSA. The CDR3 runs 14 residues. The CDR3 spells CASSLAIVTGELFF. The DNA of the CDR3 is TGTGCCAGCAGCTTAGCCATAGTGACCGGGGAGCTGTTTTTT.

The V gene is TRBV20-1, the J gene TRBJ2-3; 12 bases agree with TRBD2. Germline CDR1 and CDR2: DFQATT and SNEGSKA (reference sequence). The length of the CDR3 is 11 residues. CDR3 sequence: CQLAGGDTQYF. The CDR3 DNA reads TGCCAACTAGCGGGAGGAGATACGCAGTATTTT.

V is TRBV29-1 and J is TRBJ2-3; 9 bases map to TRBD2. After removal of 4 bases from V and 4 bases from J, the junction contained 3 bases not matched to a gene. From germline, CDR1 is SQVTM and CDR2 ANQGSEA. CDR3 length: 13 amino acids. The CDR3 bases are TGCAGCGTTGCTAGCGGGACATCAGATACGCAGTATTTT. This encodes CSVASGTSDTQYF.

V gene TRBV5-1 combines with J gene TRBJ2-7; no clear D gene. This CDR3 spans 12 amino acids. V dropped 5 bases and J dropped 5 bases, with 11 bases sitting between them. Germline CDR1 and CDR2: SGHRS and YFSETQ. The CDR3, as DNA: TGCGCCAGCAGTCCTCCCGCAGACGAGCAGTACTTC. As protein: CASSPPADEQYF.

The V and J genes are TRBV6-6 and TRBJ1-2; D not resolved. This CDR3 comprises 15 residues. CDR1 MNHNY and CDR2 SVGAGI come from the germline V gene (reference sequence). Trimming removed 7 bases at V and 0 bases at J, with 15 bases between. CDR3 residues: CASTVSLGSNYGYTF. CDR3 DNA: TGTGCCAGCACTGTTAGTCTGGGCTCTAACTATGGCTACACCTTC.

V and J are TRBV6-5 and TRBJ1-4; D is possibly TRBD1 (5 bases). Trimming pared 2 bases from V and 7 bases from J, leaving 14 bases between. The CDR3 sequence is 15 residues long. CDR1 is MNHEY and CDR2 is SVGAGI in the germline V gene. CDR3 nucleotide sequence: TGTGCCAGCAGTTACGGACCCCAGGGAGGTGAAAAACTGTTTTTT. This encodes CASSYGPQGGEKLFF.

The chain combines TRBV7-2 with TRBJ2-7; 9 bases map to TRBD2. This CDR3 is 15 amino acids long. CDR1 is SGHTA, CDR2 FQGNSA, per germline. Trimming cost V 5 bases and J 0 bases; bases outside gene matches: 5. CDR3 protein: CASSAPGLASYEQYF. CDR3 bases: TGTGCCAGCAGCGCACCGGGACTAGCCTCCTACGAGCAGTACTTC.

This chain links TRBV30 with TRBJ1-1; TRBD1 matches 9 bases. J lost 4 bases, V lost 3 bases, and 3 bases had no gene match. In germline, CDR1 is GTSNPN, CDR2 SVGIG (reference sequence). The CDR3 spans 13 residues. CDR3 sequence (DNA): TGTGCCTGGAGGGGACAGGGATTCACTGAAGCTTTCTTT. Its protein is CAWRGQGFTEAFF.